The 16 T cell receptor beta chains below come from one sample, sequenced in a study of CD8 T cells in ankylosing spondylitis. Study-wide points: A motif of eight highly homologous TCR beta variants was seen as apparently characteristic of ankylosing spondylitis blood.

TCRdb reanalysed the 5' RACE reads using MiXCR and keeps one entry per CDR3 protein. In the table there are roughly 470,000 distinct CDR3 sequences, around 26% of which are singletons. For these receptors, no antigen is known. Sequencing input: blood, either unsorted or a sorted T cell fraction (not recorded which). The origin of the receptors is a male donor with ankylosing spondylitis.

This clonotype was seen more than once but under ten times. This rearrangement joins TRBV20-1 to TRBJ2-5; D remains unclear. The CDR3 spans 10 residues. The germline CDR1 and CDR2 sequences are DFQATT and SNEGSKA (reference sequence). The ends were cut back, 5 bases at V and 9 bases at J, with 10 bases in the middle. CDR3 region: CSASARAQYF. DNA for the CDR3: TGCAGTGCTTCCGCTCGGGCCCAGTACTTC.

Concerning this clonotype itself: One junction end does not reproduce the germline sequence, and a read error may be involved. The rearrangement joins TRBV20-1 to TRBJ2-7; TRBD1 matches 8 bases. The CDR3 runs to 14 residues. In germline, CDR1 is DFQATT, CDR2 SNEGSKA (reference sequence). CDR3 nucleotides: TGTAGTGCTAGAGACGGGACAGGTCTCAACGAGCAGTACTTC. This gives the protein CSARDGTGLNEQYF.

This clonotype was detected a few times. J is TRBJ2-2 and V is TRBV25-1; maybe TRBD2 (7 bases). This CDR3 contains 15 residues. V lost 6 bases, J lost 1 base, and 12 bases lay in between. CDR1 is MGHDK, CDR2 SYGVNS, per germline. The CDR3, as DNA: TGTGCCAGCAGGAGGGGGGGGCTGAACACCGGGGAGCTGTTTTTT. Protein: CASRRGGLNTGELFF.

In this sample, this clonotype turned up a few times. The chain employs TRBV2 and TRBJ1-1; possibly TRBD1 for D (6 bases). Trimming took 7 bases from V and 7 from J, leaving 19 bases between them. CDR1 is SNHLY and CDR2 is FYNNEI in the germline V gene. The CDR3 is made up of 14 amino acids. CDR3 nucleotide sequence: TGTGCCAGCACCCAGGAGGGGGGCCGTGGTGAAGCTTTCTTT. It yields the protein CASTQEGGRGEAFF.

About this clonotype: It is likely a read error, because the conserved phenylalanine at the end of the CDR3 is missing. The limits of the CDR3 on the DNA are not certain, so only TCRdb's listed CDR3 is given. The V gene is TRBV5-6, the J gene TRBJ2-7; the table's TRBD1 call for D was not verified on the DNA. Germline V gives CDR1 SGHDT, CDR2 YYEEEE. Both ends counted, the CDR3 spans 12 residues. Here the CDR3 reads CASSLWDGGSSY.

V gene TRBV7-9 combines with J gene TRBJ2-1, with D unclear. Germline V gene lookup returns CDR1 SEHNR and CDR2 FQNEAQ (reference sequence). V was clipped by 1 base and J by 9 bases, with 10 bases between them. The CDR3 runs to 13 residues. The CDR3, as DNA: TGTGCCAGCAGCTTAGGGGTCCGAAGTGAGCAGTTCTTC. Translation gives CASSLGVRSEQFF.

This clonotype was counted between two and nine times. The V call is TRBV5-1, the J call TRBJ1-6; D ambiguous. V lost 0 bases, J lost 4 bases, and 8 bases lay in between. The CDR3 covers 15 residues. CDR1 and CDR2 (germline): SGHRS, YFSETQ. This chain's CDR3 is CASSLESYYNSPLHF. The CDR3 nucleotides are TGCGCCAGCAGCTTGGAGTCATATTATAATTCACCCCTCCACTTT.

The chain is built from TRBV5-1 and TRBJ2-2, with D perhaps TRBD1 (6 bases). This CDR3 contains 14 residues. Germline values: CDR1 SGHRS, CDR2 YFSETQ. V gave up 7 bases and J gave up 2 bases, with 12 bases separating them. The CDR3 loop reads CASGEGQNTGELFF. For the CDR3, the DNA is TGCGCCAGCGGAGAGGGACAAAACACCGGGGAGCTGTTTTTT.

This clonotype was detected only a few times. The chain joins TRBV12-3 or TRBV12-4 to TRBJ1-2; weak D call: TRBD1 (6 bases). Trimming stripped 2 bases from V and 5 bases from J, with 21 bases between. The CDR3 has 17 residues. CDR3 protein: CASSLSPGVGFRYGYTF. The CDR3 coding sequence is TGTGCCAGCAGTTTATCCCCAGGGGTGGGCTTTAGGTATGGCTACACCTTC.

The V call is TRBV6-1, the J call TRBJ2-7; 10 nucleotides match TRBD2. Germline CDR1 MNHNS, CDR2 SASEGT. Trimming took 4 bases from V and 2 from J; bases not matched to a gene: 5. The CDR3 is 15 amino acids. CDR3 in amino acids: CASSVAGGTAYEQYF. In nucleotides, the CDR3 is TGTGCCAGCAGTGTAGCGGGAGGCACGGCCTACGAGCAGTACTTC.

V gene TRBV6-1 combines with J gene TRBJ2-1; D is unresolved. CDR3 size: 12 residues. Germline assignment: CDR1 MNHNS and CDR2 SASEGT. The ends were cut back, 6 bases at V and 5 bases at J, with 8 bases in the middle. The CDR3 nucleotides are TGTGCCAGCAGCTGGGCCAACAATGAGCAGTTCTTC. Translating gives CASSWANNEQFF.

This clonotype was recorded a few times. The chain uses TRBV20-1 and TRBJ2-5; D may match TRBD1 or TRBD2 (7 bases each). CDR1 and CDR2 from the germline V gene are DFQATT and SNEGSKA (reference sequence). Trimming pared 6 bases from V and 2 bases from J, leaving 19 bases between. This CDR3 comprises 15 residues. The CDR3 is CSAQGGSGSQETQYF. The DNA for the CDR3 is TGCAGTGCCCAGGGGGGTAGCGGGTCTCAAGAGACCCAGTACTTC.

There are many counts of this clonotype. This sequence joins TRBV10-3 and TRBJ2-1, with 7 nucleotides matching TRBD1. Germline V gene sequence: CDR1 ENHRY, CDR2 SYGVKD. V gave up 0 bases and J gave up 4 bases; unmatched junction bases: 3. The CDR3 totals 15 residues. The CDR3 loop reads CAISESGTEYNEQFF. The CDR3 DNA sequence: TGTGCCATCAGTGAGTCGGGGACAGAGTACAATGAGCAGTTCTTC.

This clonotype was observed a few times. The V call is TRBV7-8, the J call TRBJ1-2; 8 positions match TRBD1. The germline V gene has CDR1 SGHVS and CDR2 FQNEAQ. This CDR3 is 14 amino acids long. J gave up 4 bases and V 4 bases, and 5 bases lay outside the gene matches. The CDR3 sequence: CASSWGGTGYGYTF. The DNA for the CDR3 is TGTGCCAGCAGCTGGGGGGGGACAGGCTATGGCTACACCTTC.

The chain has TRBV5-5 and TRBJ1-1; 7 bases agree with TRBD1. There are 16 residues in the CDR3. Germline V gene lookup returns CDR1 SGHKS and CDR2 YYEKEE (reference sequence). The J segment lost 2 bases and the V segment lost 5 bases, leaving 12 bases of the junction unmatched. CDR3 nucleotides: TGTGCCAGCAGGCTTGGGTATGACAGGGTCAACACTGAAGCTTTCTTT. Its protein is CASRLGYDRVNTEAFF. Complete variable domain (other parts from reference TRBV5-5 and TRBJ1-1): DAGVTQSPTHLIKTRGQQVTLRCSPISGHKSVSWYQQVLGQGPQFIFQYYEKEERGRGNFPDRFSARQFPNYSSELNVNALLLGDSALYLCASRLGYDRVNTEAFFGQGTRLTVV.

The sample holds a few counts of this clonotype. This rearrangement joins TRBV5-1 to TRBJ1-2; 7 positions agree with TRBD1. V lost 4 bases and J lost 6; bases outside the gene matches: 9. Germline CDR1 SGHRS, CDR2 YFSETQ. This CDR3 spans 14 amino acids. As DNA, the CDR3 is TGCGCCAGCAGCCCGCGACAGGGAGTCAATGGCTACACCTTC. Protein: CASSPRQGVNGYTF.